The 8 T cell receptor beta chains listed next were all sequenced from one sample in a study of cytomegalovirus exposure and HLA in healthy donors. The PCR contained 60 Vbeta and 13 Jbeta primers. Method: immunoSEQ multiplex PCR; TCRdb's copy keeps in-frame clones and lacks some. The table lists over 200,000 clones, about four fifths of them singletons. Sequencing was done on a sample of PBMCs. The receptors were sampled from a man aged 40-50 years in good health and CMV-seropositive.

The chain links TRBV27 to TRBJ2-7, with 8 bases identical to TRBD2. The J segment lost 2 bases and the V segment lost 3 bases, leaving 6 bases of the junction unmatched. The CDR3 runs to 15 residues. Germline lookup yields CDR1 MNHEY and CDR2 SMNVEV (reference sequence). The CDR3 is CASSFKRGLPYEQYV. The DNA for the CDR3 is TGTGCCAGCAGTTTCAAGCGGGGGCTCCCCTACGAGCAGTACGTC.

Note on this clone: The junction and the germline gene differ at one end; a read error may be behind it. This sequence joins TRBV6-6 and TRBJ1-3; D gene unclear. This CDR3 has 16 residues. Germline loops: CDR1 MNHNY, CDR2 SVGAGI (reference sequence). CDR3 coding DNA: TGTGCCAGCAGTTACTCGGTCAGCGACTCTGGAGACACCATATATTTT. Its protein product is CASSYSVSDSGDTIYF.

The chain combines TRBV7-9 with TRBJ2-1; D not certain. The CDR3 runs to 15 residues. Trimming removed 5 bases at V and 1 base at J, with 12 bases between. Germline CDR1 and CDR2: SEHNR and FQNEAQ (reference sequence). In DNA, the CDR3 is TGTGCCAGCAGCCCCCCAGCGCGTTCCTACAATGAGCAGTTCTTC. Encoded protein: CASSPPARSYNEQFF. Using reference TRBV7-9 and TRBJ2-1 for the parts outside the CDR3, the full variable domain is DTGVSQNPRHKITKRGQNVTFRCDPISEHNRLYWYRQTLGQGPEFLTYFQNEAQLEKSRLLSDRFSAERPKGSFSTLEIQRTEQGDSAMYLCASSPPARSYNEQFFGPGTRLTVL.

The rearrangement uses TRBV2 and TRBJ1-2, with D possibly matching TRBD1 (6 bases). The CDR3 extends over 13 amino acids. With 4 bases removed from V and 8 bases from J, the gap between germline ends came to 14 bases. Per germline, CDR1 SNHLY and CDR2 FYNNEI. The DNA for the CDR3 is TGTGCCAGCAGTGTAACGGGGGGCGAAGGCTACACCTTC. This gives the protein CASSVTGGEGYTF.

The genes are TRBV19 and TRBJ1-1; D gene ambiguous. The CDR3 totals 14 residues. Trimming stripped 4 bases from V and 0 bases from J, with 9 bases between. Germline V gene lookup returns CDR1 LNHDA and CDR2 SQIVND (reference sequence). The CDR3: CASSTRKLNTEAFF. The CDR3 DNA sequence: TGTGCCAGTAGTACCAGAAAGTTGAACACTGAAGCTTTCTTT. The full variable domain, with the rest looked up from reference TRBV19 and TRBJ1-1, is DGGITQSPKYLFRKEGQNVTLSCEQNLNHDAMYWYRQDPGQGLRLIYYSQIVNDFQKGDIAEGYSVSREKKESFPLTVTSAQKNPTAFYLCASSTRKLNTEAFFGQGTRLTVV.

The chain has TRBV7-9 and TRBJ1-1; D possibly corresponds to TRBD1 (6 bases). The CDR3 is 15 residues long. Looked up from germline, CDR1 is SEHNR and CDR2 is FQNEAQ (reference sequence). V was pared by 0 bases and J by 4 bases, with 12 bases between. The CDR3 loop reads CASSLAAGVVTEAFF. CDR3 nucleotide sequence: TGTGCCAGCAGCTTAGCTGCAGGGGTAGTCACTGAAGCTTTCTTT. Combining the CDR3 with reference TRBV7-9 and TRBJ1-1 gives the whole variable domain DTGVSQNPRHKITKRGQNVTFRCDPISEHNRLYWYRQTLGQGPEFLTYFQNEAQLEKSRLLSDRFSAERPKGSFSTLEIQRTEQGDSAMYLCASSLAAGVVTEAFFGQGTRLTVV.

The V call is TRBV30, the J call TRBJ1-4; D may be TRBD1 (6 bases). Germline CDR1 is GTSNPN and CDR2 is SVGIG (reference sequence). The CDR3 is 15 residues long. Trimming stripped 3 bases from V and 1 base from J, with 12 bases between. CDR3 region: CAWSTGLKTNEKLFF. Here the CDR3 DNA reads TGTGCCTGGAGCACAGGGTTGAAAACTAATGAAAAACTGTTTTTT.

The chain joins TRBV6-1 to TRBJ2-7, with 9 bases lining up with TRBD2. Germline values: CDR1 MNHNS, CDR2 SASEGT. The V segment lost 1 base and the J segment 2 bases; nucleotides outside the gene matches: 3. There are 15 residues in the CDR3. CDR3 coding DNA: TGTGCCAGCAGTGAAGGGGGACTAGCTCCCTACGAGCAGTACTTC. This sequence encodes CASSEGGLAPYEQYF.